This passage covers 20 T cell receptor beta chains from one sample sequenced in a study of T cells in Graves' hyperthyroidism and ophthalmopathy. There were TCR beta CDR3 regions amplified from RNA transcripts. A set of HTBI primers served as the primers for a first-round RT-PCR of the TCR CDR3. TCRdb ran MiXCR on the multiplex PCR reads and lists one entry per CDR3 protein. In the table there are under 450,000 distinct CDR3 sequences, around a sixth of which are singletons. The sample comprised blood. The receptors originated from a woman aged 18-29 years with Graves' hyperthyroidism.

The chain combines TRBV6-1 with TRBJ1-6; D unresolved. This CDR3 has 11 residues. Germline V gene data show CDR1 as MNHNS and CDR2 as SASEGT. V dropped 11 bases and J dropped 7 bases, with 9 bases sitting between them. The CDR3 sequence: CAGGRNSPLHF. CDR3 sequence (DNA): TGTGCCGGCGGGAGAAATTCACCCCTCCACTTT.

In this sample, this clonotype turned up many times. The rearrangement links TRBV28 to TRBJ2-7; the D gene could be TRBD1 or TRBD2 (7 bases each). The CDR3 length is 14 residues. Germline V CDR1 and CDR2: MDHEN, SYDVKM. The V end was cut by 3 bases, the J end by 5 bases, with 14 bases between. The CDR3 nucleotides read TGTGCCAGCAGTTTCCTCAGGGGGGGAAACGAGCAGTACTTC. Protein: CASSFLRGGNEQYF.

This clonotype showed up many times. Written as DNA, the CDR3 is TGTGCCAGCAGTTTAGAGACGGTTCTCTCTGGGGCCAACGTCCTGACTTTC. Its translation: CASSLETVLSGANVLTF. The chain employs TRBV28 and TRBJ2-6; D is unclear. Germline V gene lookup returns CDR1 MDHEN and CDR2 SYDVKM. The CDR3 loop spans 17 amino acids. The V end lost 2 bases, the J end lost 0 bases, and 11 bases lay between the germline ends. The whole variable domain, remainder taken from reference TRBV28 and TRBJ2-6, is DVKVTQSSRYLVKRTGEKVFLECVQDMDHENMFWYRQDPGLGLRLIYFSYDVKMKEKGDIPEGYSVSREKKERFSLILESASTNQTSMYLCASSLETVLSGANVLTFGAGSRLTVL.

The V call is TRBV5-1, the J call TRBJ2-4; no reliable D call. This CDR3 has 17 residues. CDR1 SGHRS and CDR2 YFSETQ come from the germline V gene. V was shortened by 6 bases and J by 0 bases, with 19 bases between the two germline ends. In DNA form, the CDR3 reads TGCGCCAGCATCCAATCTAAGGCGCTAATAGCCAAAAACATTCAGTACTTC. Translating it yields CASIQSKALIAKNIQYF.

This clonotype was picked up many times. This chain joins TRBV11-2 and TRBJ2-1; no clear D. Trimming cost V 0 bases and J 6 bases, with 9 bases left between them. CDR1 and CDR2 from the germline V gene are SGHAT and FQNNGV. This CDR3 comprises 14 residues. The CDR3 sequence is CASSLDPQSNEQFF. DNA of the CDR3: TGTGCCAGCAGCTTAGATCCCCAGTCCAATGAGCAGTTCTTC.

In its sample, this clonotype was seen many times. The rearrangement joins TRBV7-9 to TRBJ2-7; D is uncertain. The germline V gene has CDR1 SEHNR and CDR2 FQNEAQ (reference sequence). Trimming removed 2 bases from V and 3 bases from J, with 20 bases in between. The CDR3 extends over 17 amino acids. The CDR3 loop reads CASSLSPGRISDYEQYF. In DNA form, the CDR3 reads TGTGCCAGCAGCTTATCCCCTGGTCGTATCTCTGACTACGAGCAGTACTTC.

This clonotype was seen a few times. The genes are TRBV28 and TRBJ1-2, with D perhaps TRBD1 (6 bases). The CDR3 consists of 15 residues. Germline assignment: CDR1 MDHEN and CDR2 SYDVKM. With 6 bases removed from V and 8 bases from J, the gap between germline ends came to 22 bases. CDR3 DNA sequence: TGTGCCAGCAGCTCCCTCAGCCGCGGGGGGCAGGGCTACACCTTC. Translation: CASSSLSRGGQGYTF.

This clonotype was seen a few times. This chain uses TRBV29-1 with TRBJ1-3; D gene unclear. The CDR3 sequence is 15 residues long. Trimming took 0 bases from V and 2 from J, leaving 11 bases between them. Per germline, CDR1 SQVTM and CDR2 ANQGSEA. CDR3 protein: CSVEDRKNAGNTIYF. Written as DNA, the CDR3 is TGCAGCGTTGAAGACAGGAAAAACGCTGGAAACACCATATATTTT.

This clonotype was picked up many times. This sequence joins TRBV7-2 and TRBJ2-5, with D unresolved. Trimming left V 4 bases short and J 1 base short, with 16 bases between. The CDR3 loop spans 16 amino acids. Per germline, CDR1 SGHTA and CDR2 FQGNSA. The CDR3 spells CASSSRLRRCQETQYF. As DNA, the CDR3 is TGTGCCAGCAGCTCTCGGCTCAGGAGATGCCAAGAGACCCAGTACTTC. Full variable domain (rest looked up from reference TRBV7-2 and TRBJ2-5): GAGVSQSPSNKVTEKGKDVELRCDPISGHTALYWYRQSLGQGLEFLIYFQGNSAPDKSGLPSDRFSAERTGGSVSTLTIQRTQQEDSAVYLCASSSRLRRCQETQYFGPGTRLLVL.

CDR3 amino acids: CATVLAGGYGELFF. CDR3 coding DNA: TGTGCCACCGTACTAGCGGGAGGGTACGGGGAGCTGTTTTTT. V gene TRBV28 combines with J gene TRBJ2-2; TRBD2 aligns across 13 bases. There are 14 residues in the CDR3. The germline CDR1 and CDR2 sequences are MDHEN and SYDVKM. Losses at the gene ends were 10 bases for V and 7 bases for J; bases not matched to a gene: 6.

This clonotype has more than one count but fewer than ten. The gene calls are TRBV4-3 and TRBJ1-4, with D possibly TRBD1 on 5 matching bases. The CDR3 contains 16 residues. V was pared by 0 bases and J by 3 bases, with 11 bases between. CDR1 LGHNA and CDR2 YSLEER come from the germline V gene. The CDR3 loop is CASSQDRGRSNEKLFF. In DNA form, the CDR3 reads TGCGCCAGCAGCCAAGATCGGGGACGGTCTAATGAAAAACTGTTTTTT.

This clonotype was observed a handful of times. This chain links TRBV18 with TRBJ2-1; D unclear. Trimming cost V 6 bases and J 8 bases, with 20 bases left between them. This CDR3 is 15 amino acids long. Germline CDR1 is KGHSH and CDR2 is LQKENI. CDR3 nucleotide sequence: TGTGCCAGCTCCCTTTCAATAAACCCCGCCCATGAGCAGTTCTTC. It yields the protein CASSLSINPAHEQFF.

This clonotype has ten or more counts. V is TRBV20-1 and J is TRBJ1-2; 9 positions match TRBD1. Per the germline V gene, CDR1 is DFQATT and CDR2 is SNEGSKA (reference sequence). The V segment lost 5 bases and the J segment 3 bases; nucleotides outside the gene matches: 13. This CDR3 contains 16 residues. The CDR3 sequence is CSAEGGQGIFHYGYTF. In DNA form, the CDR3 reads TGCAGTGCTGAGGGGGGACAGGGCATTTTTCACTATGGCTACACCTTC.

This clonotype was recorded at least ten times. This chain links TRBV12-3 or TRBV12-4 with TRBJ2-3; tentatively, D is TRBD2 (6 bases). This CDR3 spans 14 amino acids. Trimming stripped 0 bases from V and 5 bases from J, with 9 bases between. The CDR3 DNA reads TGTGCCAGCAGTTTAGCGCGGAGGGTAGATACGCAGTATTTT. Protein sequence: CASSLARRVDTQYF.

Only a few counts were recorded for this clonotype. The chain employs TRBV18 and TRBJ2-5; D might be TRBD1 (6 bases). The CDR3 is 13 residues long. CDR1 KGHSH and CDR2 LQKENI come from the germline V gene. Trimming cost V 3 bases and J 4 bases, with 9 bases left between them. CDR3 sequence (DNA): TGTGCCAGCTCACCGCAGGGGATAGAGACCCAGTACTTC. Amino acids: CASSPQGIETQYF. Based on the CDR3 plus reference TRBV18 and TRBJ2-5, the full variable domain is NAGVMQNPRHLVRRRGQEARLRCSPMKGHSHVYWYRQLPEEGLKFMVYLQKENIIDESGMPKERFSAEFPKEGPSILRIQQVVRGDSAAYFCASSPQGIETQYFGPGTRLLVL.

This clonotype has only a few counts. This may stem from a read error, because a much larger clone lies one nucleotide away. The chain is built from TRBV11-2 and TRBJ1-2; no clear D gene. Germline V gene lookup returns CDR1 SGHAT and CDR2 FQNNGV. This CDR3 region has 15 residues. The V end was cut by 8 bases, the J end by 5 bases, with 21 bases between. This CDR3 is CASGRPGRDLYGYTF. CDR3 coding DNA: TGTGCCAGCGGAAGACCCGGTCGAGATTTATATGGCTACACCTTC.

This clonotype was counted a few times. The chain uses TRBV6-5 and TRBJ2-1; D remains ambiguous. V was trimmed by 2 bases and J by 1 base, leaving 6 bases between them. Per the germline V gene, CDR1 is MNHEY and CDR2 is SVGAGI. This CDR3 contains 14 residues. Written as DNA, the CDR3 is TGTGCCAGCAGTTACAAGTCTTCCTACAATGAGCAGTTCTTC. This gives the protein CASSYKSSYNEQFF.

The J gene is TRBJ2-1, the V gene TRBV15; tentative D call: TRBD2 (5 bases). The CDR3 loop spans 12 amino acids. V was trimmed by 1 base and J by 10 bases, leaving 8 bases between them. Per germline, CDR1 LNHNV and CDR2 YYDKDF (reference sequence). DNA of the CDR3: TGTGCCACCAGCAGAGGGGAGTTGGAGCAGTTCTTC. It translates to CATSRGELEQFF.

The chain couples TRBV6-2 or TRBV6-3 to TRBJ2-1; TRBD2 matches 12 bases. CDR1 MNHEY and CDR2 SVGEGT come from the germline V gene. The CDR3 spans 16 residues. V lost 6 bases and J lost 4; bases outside the gene matches: 7. CDR3 sequence reads: CASSRTTSGSYNEQFF. CDR3 nucleotides: TGTGCCAGCAGCCGGACGACTAGCGGGAGTTACAATGAGCAGTTCTTC.

The V call is TRBV6-6, the J call TRBJ1-2, with TRBD1 as a possible D gene (5 bases). Germline values: CDR1 MNHNY, CDR2 SVGAGI (reference sequence). The V end was cut by 2 bases, the J end by 4 bases, with 11 bases between. The CDR3 loop spans 14 amino acids. Here the CDR3 reads CASSYGTGSYGYTF. Written as DNA, the CDR3 is TGTGCCAGCAGTTACGGTACAGGATCCTATGGCTACACCTTC.